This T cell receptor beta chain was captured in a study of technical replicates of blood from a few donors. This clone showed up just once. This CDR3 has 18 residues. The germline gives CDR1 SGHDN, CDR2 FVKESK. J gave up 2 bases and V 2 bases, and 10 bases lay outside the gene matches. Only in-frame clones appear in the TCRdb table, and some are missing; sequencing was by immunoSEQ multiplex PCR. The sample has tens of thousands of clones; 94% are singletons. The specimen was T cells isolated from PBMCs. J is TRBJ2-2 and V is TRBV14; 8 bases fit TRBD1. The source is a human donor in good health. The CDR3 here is CASSQIRGLSLNTGELFF. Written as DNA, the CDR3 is TGTGCCAGCAGCCAAATCAGGGGGCTTTCCCTCAACACCGGGGAGCTGTTTTTT.